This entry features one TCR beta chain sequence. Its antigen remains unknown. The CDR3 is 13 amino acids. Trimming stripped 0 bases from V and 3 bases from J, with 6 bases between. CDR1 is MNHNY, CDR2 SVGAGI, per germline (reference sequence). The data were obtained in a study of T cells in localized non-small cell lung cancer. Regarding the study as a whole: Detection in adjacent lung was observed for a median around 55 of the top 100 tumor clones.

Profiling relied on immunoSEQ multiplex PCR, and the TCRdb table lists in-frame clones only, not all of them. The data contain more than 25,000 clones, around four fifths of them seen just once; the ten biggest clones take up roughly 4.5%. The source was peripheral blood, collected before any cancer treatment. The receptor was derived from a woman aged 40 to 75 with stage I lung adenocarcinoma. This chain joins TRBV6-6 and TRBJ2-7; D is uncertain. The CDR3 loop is CASSYSISYEQYF. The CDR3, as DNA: TGTGCCAGCAGTTACTCGATAAGCTACGAGCAGTACTTC.